This record covers a single TCR beta chain. Its antigen is not identified. These data are taken from a study of cytomegalovirus exposure and HLA in healthy donors. Study results and limitations: In a later analysis, a missense DCLRE1C variant was linked to TCR beta V- and J-gene trimming. In vitro testing confirmed a few CMV-associated chains as specific for CMV antigens. Later analysis suggested links between common viral pathogens and several top significant clusters.

PCR involved 60 Vbeta and 13 Jbeta primers. Profiled with immunoSEQ multiplex PCR; TCRdb holds only in-frame clones, not every one. The sample lists roughly 160,000 clones, about 71% occurring once. The source of this sequence is a woman between 25 and 40 years old in good health and CMV-seronegative. The sample was PBMCs.

The CDR3 is CASSEGTSGSEQYF. CDR3 bases: TGTGCCAGCAGTGAGGGGACTAGCGGGAGCGAGCAGTACTTC. The V and J genes are TRBV6-4 and TRBJ2-7, with 14 positions matching TRBD2. V lost 3 bases and J lost 6; bases outside the gene matches: 1. The CDR3 contains 14 residues. CDR1 MRHNA and CDR2 SNTAGT come from the germline V gene.